The 24 T cell receptor beta chains given below trace back to one sample, sequenced in a study of T cells in Graves' hyperthyroidism and ophthalmopathy. The investigators amplified TCR beta CDR3 regions from RNA transcripts. The primer set for the first-round RT-PCR of the TCR CDR3 was HTBI. TCRdb processed the multiplex PCR reads anew with MiXCR; each CDR3 protein has one entry. The sample includes 250,000 to 400,000 distinct CDR3 sequences, 12% to 15% of them seen just once. The specimen sequenced was blood. These TCRs come from a woman aged 40 to 50 with Graves' ophthalmopathy.

There are many counts of this clonotype. V and J are TRBV29-1 and TRBJ1-2; possible D gene TRBD1, 5 bases. This CDR3 is 13 amino acids long. Germline CDR1 is SQVTM and CDR2 is ANQGSEA. The germline V and J ends were trimmed by 1 base and 4 bases, with 10 bases remaining between them. The CDR3 region has the DNA TGCAGCGTTGAAGGGGGGGATATCTATGGCTACACCTTC. The encoded protein is CSVEGGDIYGYTF.

In this sample, this clonotype turned up a few times. In DNA, the CDR3 is TGTGCCAGTAGTACGGGACAGGGAGGCCTCGGCGGAGCTTTCTTT. Translation gives CASSTGQGGLGGAFF. The chain links TRBV19 to TRBJ1-1, with 9 bases matching TRBD1. This CDR3 comprises 15 residues. V was clipped by 4 bases and J by 10 bases; unmatched bases: 13. Germline loops: CDR1 LNHDA, CDR2 SQIVND (reference sequence).

This clonotype was seen repeatedly, ten times or more. The rearrangement uses TRBV15 and TRBJ1-1; D gene unclear. V was trimmed by 3 bases and J by 1 base, leaving 9 bases between them. The CDR3 spans 14 residues. Germline V lookup: CDR1 LNHNV, CDR2 YYDKDF (reference sequence). The CDR3 here is CATSSVHPNTEAFF. CDR3 in DNA: TGTGCCACCAGCAGCGTACACCCGAACACTGAAGCTTTCTTT.

This clonotype was seen many times. The chain links TRBV7-9 to TRBJ2-3; a possible D gene is TRBD1 (5 bases). V lost 5 bases to trimming and J lost 4 bases, with 16 bases between them. The CDR3 is 15 amino acids. CDR1 and CDR2 from the germline V gene are SEHNR and FQNEAQ (reference sequence). This CDR3 reads CASSSTRQSADTQYF. The CDR3 region has the DNA TGTGCCAGCAGCAGCACGCGACAGTCGGCAGATACGCAGTATTTT.

This clonotype has at least ten counts. This chain connects TRBV20-1 to TRBJ1-5; no clear D gene. V shed 5 bases and J shed 0 bases, with 8 bases lying between them. The CDR3 extends over 13 amino acids. Germline lookup yields CDR1 DFQATT and CDR2 SNEGSKA (reference sequence). CDR3 protein: CSAQHDSNQPQHF. CDR3 bases: TGCAGTGCTCAACATGATAGCAATCAGCCCCAGCATTTT.

This clonotype has a handful of counts. The gene calls are TRBV20-1 and TRBJ2-1; TRBD1 aligns across 10 bases. The V and J ends lost 4 bases and 2 bases, in that order; junction bases with no gene match: 5. CDR1 is DFQATT and CDR2 is SNEGSKA in the germline V gene (reference sequence). This CDR3 is built from 15 residues. The chain's CDR3 is CSATGDRGPYNEQFF. The CDR3 coding sequence is TGCAGTGCTACTGGGGACAGGGGACCCTACAATGAGCAGTTCTTC.

About this clonotype itself: A much larger clone lies one base from this, so it may be a read error. The chain recombines TRBV6-5 with TRBJ1-5; D unclear. The V gene's germline CDR1 is MNHEY and CDR2 SVGAGI. This CDR3 comprises 12 residues. CDR3 sequence: CAGSYPSQPQHF. CDR3 sequence (DNA): TGTGCCGGCAGTTACCCGAGTCAGCCCCAGCATTTT.

This clonotype came up many times. The chain uses TRBV6-4 and TRBJ1-6, with D possibly TRBD1 on 6 matching bases. Looked up from germline, CDR1 is MRHNA and CDR2 is SNTAGT. This CDR3 region has 20 residues. Between the trimmed V and J ends, which lost 7 bases and 0 bases, there was a span of 25 bases. The CDR3 loop reads CASMRGQFRKDSSYNSPLHF. The CDR3 DNA is TGTGCCAGCATGAGAGGACAGTTTAGAAAAGATAGCTCCTATAATTCACCCCTCCACTTT.

The sample holds many counts of this clonotype. The rearrangement links TRBV2 to TRBJ1-2; TRBD1 aligns across 10 bases. The CDR3 totals 13 residues. From germline, CDR1 is SNHLY and CDR2 FYNNEI. Trimming took 6 bases from V and 3 from J; bases not matched to a gene: 1. The CDR3 loop is CASSGTGDYGYTF. The CDR3 nucleotides are TGTGCCAGCAGCGGGACAGGGGACTATGGCTACACCTTC. Full variable domain (remainder filled in from reference TRBV2 and TRBJ1-2): EPEVTQTPSHQVTQMGQEVILRCVPISNHLYFYWYRQILGQKVEFLVSFYNNEISEKSEIFDDQFSVERPDGSNFTLKIRSTKLEDSAMYFCASSGTGDYGYTFGSGTRLTVV.

This clonotype was detected only a few times. The chain carries TRBV6-9 and TRBJ2-7; 7 nucleotides align to TRBD1. V dropped 4 bases and J dropped 9; count of bases not matched to a gene: 12. This CDR3 comprises 14 residues. Germline lookup yields CDR1 MNHGY and CDR2 SVAAGI. DNA for the CDR3: TGTGCCAGCAGTTCGAATCGGGTAGGGGGCGGGCAGTACTTC. Translation: CASSSNRVGGGQYF.

This clonotype appeared a few times. V gene TRBV27 combines with J gene TRBJ2-2; TRBD2 matches 7 bases. J lost 7 bases, V lost 3 bases, and 8 bases had no gene match. The V gene's germline CDR1 is MNHEY and CDR2 SMNVEV (reference sequence). This CDR3 has 15 amino acids. CDR3 DNA: TGTGCCAGCAGTTTGATGCCAGCGGGATTCGGGGAGCTGTTTTTT. Its protein is CASSLMPAGFGELFF.

The sample holds many counts of this clonotype. CDR3 nucleotide sequence: TGTGCCACCAGCAGAGATCCGGCCTACGAGCAGTACTTC. This encodes CATSRDPAYEQYF. The V and J genes are TRBV15 and TRBJ2-7; D uncertain. Germline loops: CDR1 LNHNV, CDR2 YYDKDF (reference sequence). The CDR3 extends over 13 amino acids. Trimming removed 0 bases from V and 2 bases from J, with 5 bases in between.

This clonotype was picked up a small number of times. The V and J genes are TRBV7-9 and TRBJ2-5, with TRBD2 as a possible D gene (6 bases). Germline lookup yields CDR1 SEHNR and CDR2 FQNEAQ (reference sequence). This CDR3 has 15 amino acids. Trimming cost V 4 bases and J 0 bases, with 12 bases left between them. CDR3 sequence: CASSSYREYQETQYF. The CDR3 DNA is TGTGCCAGCAGCTCCTATCGGGAGTACCAAGAGACCCAGTACTTC.

This clonotype was seen ten or more times. The chain carries TRBV24-1 and TRBJ2-2; 8 nucleotides match TRBD1. V dropped 8 bases and J dropped 2; count of bases not matched to a gene: 6. Germline V gives CDR1 KGHDR, CDR2 SFDVKD. CDR3 length equals 15 residues. DNA of the CDR3: TGTGCCACCAACCGGACAGGGACTAACACCGGGGAGCTGTTTTTT. Protein: CATNRTGTNTGELFF.

This chain joins TRBV12-3 or TRBV12-4 and TRBJ1-5; perhaps TRBD1 as D (6 bases). V was trimmed by 5 bases and J by 3 bases, leaving 17 bases between them. This CDR3 is 16 amino acids long. The CDR3 DNA is TGTGCCAGCAGTACCGATACGGGGGCGAACAATCAGCCCCAGCATTTT. It encodes CASSTDTGANNQPQHF.

At least ten counts were recorded for this clonotype. This chain links TRBV10-3 with TRBJ2-1; possible D gene TRBD1, 5 bases. Trimming left V 0 bases short and J 4 bases short, with 13 bases between. CDR1 is ENHRY and CDR2 is SYGVKD in the germline V gene. This CDR3 contains 16 residues. The CDR3 sequence: CAISESTMDTYNEQFF. The CDR3 region has the DNA TGTGCCATCAGTGAGTCAACTATGGACACTTACAATGAGCAGTTCTTC.

This clonotype showed up many times. This rearrangement joins TRBV7-9 to TRBJ2-1; possibly TRBD2 for D (5 bases). The germline V gene encodes CDR1 SEHNR and CDR2 FQNEAQ (reference sequence). Trimming shortened V by 5 bases and J by 10 bases, and 15 bases separated the two germline ends. This CDR3 region has 13 residues. CDR3 bases: TGTGCCAGCAGCGAGGGAGCTAGTGGAGAGCAGTTCTTC. Protein product: CASSEGASGEQFF.

This clonotype has just a few counts. The chain joins TRBV19 to TRBJ1-4; D gene ambiguous. The V gene's germline CDR1 is LNHDA and CDR2 SQIVND (reference sequence). The V and J ends lost 3 bases and 10 bases respectively, with 21 bases between them. There are 16 residues in the CDR3. The CDR3 DNA reads as TGTGCCAGTAGTATCGGTAGTAGGCAGCACAGCAGAAAACTGTTTTTT. As protein: CASSIGSRQHSRKLFF.

This clonotype turned up a few times. The V gene is TRBV19, the J gene TRBJ1-1, with 9 bases aligning to TRBD1. The CDR3 length is 15 residues. Germline trimming cut 5 bases from V and 2 bases from J; bases unmatched to any gene: 6. Germline CDR1 and CDR2: LNHDA and SQIVND (reference sequence). The CDR3 region has the DNA TGTGCCAGTAGTTTCCGGACAGGGGACAACACTGAAGCTTTCTTT. Translated: CASSFRTGDNTEAFF.

V gene TRBV11-2 combines with J gene TRBJ2-2; tentatively, D is TRBD1 (6 bases). Germline CDR1 reads SGHAT; CDR2 reads FQNNGV. V was cut by 5 bases and J by 5 bases, with 18 bases left in between. This CDR3 comprises 16 residues. The CDR3 region has the DNA TGTGCCAGCAGCCCCTGGGGGCAAGTTAGGACCGGGGAGCTGTTTTTT. It is translated as CASSPWGQVRTGELFF.

This clonotype has more than one count but fewer than ten. The chain links TRBV4-1 to TRBJ1-4; no firm D call. Per germline, CDR1 MGHRA and CDR2 YSYEKL. The CDR3 has 15 amino acids. Trimming removed 0 bases at V and 2 bases at J, with 7 bases between. CDR3 amino acids: CASSQDSSTNEKLFF. In DNA, the CDR3 is TGCGCCAGCAGCCAAGACAGTTCGACTAATGAAAAACTGTTTTTT.

Only one count was recorded for this clonotype. Given a much more abundant clone one base away, this may be a read error. J is TRBJ2-5 and V is TRBV6-9, with no clear D. The germline CDR1 and CDR2 sequences are MNHGY and SVAAGI. The CDR3 is made up of 13 amino acids. The CDR3 spells CVSSFDEEETQYF. In nucleotides, the CDR3 is TGTGTCAGCAGTTTCGACGAAGAAGAGACCCAGTACTTC.

In its sample, this clonotype was seen many times. This chain connects TRBV28 to TRBJ2-1; D remains ambiguous. V was shortened by 2 bases and J by 5 bases, with 13 bases between the two germline ends. CDR3 size: 15 residues. Per germline, CDR1 MDHEN and CDR2 SYDVKM. CDR3 protein: CASSLPSYRDNEQFF. The CDR3 DNA follows: TGTGCCAGCAGTTTACCCAGCTACAGAGACAATGAGCAGTTCTTC.

This chain connects TRBV30 to TRBJ2-5, with 7 bases aligning to TRBD2. Trimming took 4 bases from V and 2 from J; bases not matched to a gene: 7. This CDR3 has 14 amino acids. Germline V lookup: CDR1 GTSNPN, CDR2 SVGIG (reference sequence). CDR3 amino acids: CAWTHGGSQETQYF. DNA of the CDR3: TGTGCCTGGACCCACGGGGGGAGTCAAGAGACCCAGTACTTC.